This T cell receptor (beta chain) originates from a study of blood T cell repertoires in COVID-19. Study context: The samples span acute and convalescent COVID-19 from the United States, Italy and Spain.

In the authors' workflow: Reference gene primer amplification gave nucleated cell count estimates. Clones were read by immunoSEQ multiplex PCR, and TCRdb kept only the in-frame ones, dropping some. That table is the source of V, J and clone size, and D and trimming were worked out from the DNA. Here the sample spans 80,000 to 90,000 clones, approximately 80% being singletons. The germline CDR1 and CDR2 sequences are SNHLY and FYNNEI. Unmatched junction bases numbered 12, after V lost 6 bases and J lost 9 bases. This CDR3 region has 16 residues. The chain combines TRBV2 with TRBJ2-1, with TRBD2 identical over 12 bases. Sequenced sample: peripheral blood. The TCR originated in a man aged 65-85 years with acute or convalescent COVID-19. CDR3: CASSAELAGGGSEQFF. Written as DNA, the CDR3 is TGTGCCAGCAGCGCCGAACTAGCGGGGGGTGGGAGTGAGCAGTTCTTC.